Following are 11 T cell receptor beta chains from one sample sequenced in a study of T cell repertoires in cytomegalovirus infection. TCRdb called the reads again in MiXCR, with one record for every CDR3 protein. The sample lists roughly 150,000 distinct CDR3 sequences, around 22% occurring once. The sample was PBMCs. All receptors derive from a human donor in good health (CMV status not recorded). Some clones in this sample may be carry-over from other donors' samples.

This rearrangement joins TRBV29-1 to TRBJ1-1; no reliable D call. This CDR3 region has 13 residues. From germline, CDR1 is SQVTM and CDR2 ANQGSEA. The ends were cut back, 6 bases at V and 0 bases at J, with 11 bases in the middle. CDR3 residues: CSVTLGMNTEAFF. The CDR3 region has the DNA TGCAGCGTGACCCTTGGGATGAACACTGAAGCTTTCTTT.

CDR3 sequence (DNA): TGTGCCAGCAGCTCGGACAGGGCGGACGACGGGATGACCTACGAGCAGTACTTC. This gives the protein CASSSDRADDGMTYEQYF. The chain is built from TRBV13 and TRBJ2-7; TRBD1 matches at 8 bases. The CDR3 loop spans 18 amino acids. Germline V gene data show CDR1 as PRHDT and CDR2 as FYEKMQ (reference sequence). Germline trimming cut 4 bases from V and 2 bases from J; bases unmatched to any gene: 16.

DNA for the CDR3: TGTGCCAGCAGTTTATCGGGTCAGGGGCCCCAGCATTTT. Translated, it gives CASSLSGQGPQHF. This chain connects TRBV12-3 or TRBV12-4 to TRBJ1-5; D is perhaps TRBD1 (5 bases). V lost 2 bases, J lost 9 bases, and 11 bases lay in between. The CDR3 has 13 amino acids.

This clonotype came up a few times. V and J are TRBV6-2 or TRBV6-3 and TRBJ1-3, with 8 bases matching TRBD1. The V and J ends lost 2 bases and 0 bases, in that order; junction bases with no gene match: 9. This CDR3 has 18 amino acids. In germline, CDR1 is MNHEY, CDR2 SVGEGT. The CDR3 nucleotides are TGTGCCAGCAGTTACCCCCGCAGGGGGCTTATCTCTGGAAACACCATATATTTT. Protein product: CASSYPRRGLISGNTIYF.

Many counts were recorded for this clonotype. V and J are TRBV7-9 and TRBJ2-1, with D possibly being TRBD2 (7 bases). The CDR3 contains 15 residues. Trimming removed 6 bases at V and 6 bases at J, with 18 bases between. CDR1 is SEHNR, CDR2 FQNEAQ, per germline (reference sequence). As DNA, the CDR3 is TGTGCCAGCAGGGGGAGGGGGGCCCTGAGCAATGAGCAGTTCTTC. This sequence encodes CASRGRGALSNEQFF.

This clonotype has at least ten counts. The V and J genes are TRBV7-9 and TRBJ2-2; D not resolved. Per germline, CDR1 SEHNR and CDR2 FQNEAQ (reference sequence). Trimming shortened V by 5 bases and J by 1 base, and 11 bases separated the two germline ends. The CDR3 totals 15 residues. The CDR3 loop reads CASSPRLLNTGELFF. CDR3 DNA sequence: TGTGCCAGCAGCCCCCGGTTACTGAACACCGGGGAGCTGTTTTTT.

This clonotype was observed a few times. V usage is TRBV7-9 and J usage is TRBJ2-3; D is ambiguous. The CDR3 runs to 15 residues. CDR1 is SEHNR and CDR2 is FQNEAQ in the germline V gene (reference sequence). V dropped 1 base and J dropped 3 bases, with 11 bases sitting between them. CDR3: CASSLDSIGTDTQYF. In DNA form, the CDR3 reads TGTGCCAGCAGCTTAGACAGCATTGGGACAGATACGCAGTATTTT.

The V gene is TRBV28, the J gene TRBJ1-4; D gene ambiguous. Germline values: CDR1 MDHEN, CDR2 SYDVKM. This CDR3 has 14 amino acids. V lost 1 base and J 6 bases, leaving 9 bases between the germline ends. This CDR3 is CASSLSGYHEKLFF. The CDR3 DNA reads TGTGCCAGCAGTTTATCGGGGTACCATGAAAAACTGTTTTTT.

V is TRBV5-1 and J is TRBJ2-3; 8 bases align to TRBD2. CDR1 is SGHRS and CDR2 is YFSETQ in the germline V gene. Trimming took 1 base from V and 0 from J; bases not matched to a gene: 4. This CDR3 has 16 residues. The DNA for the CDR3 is TGCGCCAGCAGCTTGAATGGCGGGAGGAGCACAGATACGCAGTATTTT. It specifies CASSLNGGRSTDTQYF. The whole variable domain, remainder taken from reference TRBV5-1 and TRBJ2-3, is KAGVTQTPRYLIKTRGQQVTLSCSPISGHRSVSWYQQTPGQGLQFLFEYFSETQRNKGNFPGRFSGRQFSNSRSEMNVSTLELGDSALYLCASSLNGGRSTDTQYFGPGTRLTVL.

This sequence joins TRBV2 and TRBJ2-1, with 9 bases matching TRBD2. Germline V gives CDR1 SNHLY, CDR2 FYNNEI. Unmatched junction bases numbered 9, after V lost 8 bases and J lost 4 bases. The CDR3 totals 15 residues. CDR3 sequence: CASRPQRGEYNEQFF. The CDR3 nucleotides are TGTGCCAGCCGGCCCCAGCGGGGGGAATACAATGAGCAGTTCTTC. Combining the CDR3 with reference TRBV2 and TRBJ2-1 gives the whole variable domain EPEVTQTPSHQVTQMGQEVILRCVPISNHLYFYWYRQILGQKVEFLVSFYNNEISEKSEIFDDQFSVERPDGSNFTLKIRSTKLEDSAMYFCASRPQRGEYNEQFFGPGTRLTVL.

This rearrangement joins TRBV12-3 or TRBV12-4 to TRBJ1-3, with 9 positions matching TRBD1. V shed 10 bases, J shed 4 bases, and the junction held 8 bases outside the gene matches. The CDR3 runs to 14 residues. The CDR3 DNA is TGTGCCACCAACACAGGGGGCACCGGAAACACCATATATTTT. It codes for CATNTGGTGNTIYF.